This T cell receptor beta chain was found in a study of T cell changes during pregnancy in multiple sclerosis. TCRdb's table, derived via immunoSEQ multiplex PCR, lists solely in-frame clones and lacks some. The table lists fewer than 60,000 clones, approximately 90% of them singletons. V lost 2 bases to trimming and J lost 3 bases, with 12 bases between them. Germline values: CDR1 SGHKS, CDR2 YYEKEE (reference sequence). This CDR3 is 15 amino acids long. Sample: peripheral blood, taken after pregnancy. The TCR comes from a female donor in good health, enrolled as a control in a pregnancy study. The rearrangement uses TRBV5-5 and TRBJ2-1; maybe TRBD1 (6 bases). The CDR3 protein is CASSFTGSNYNEQFF. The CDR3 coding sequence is TGTGCCAGCAGCTTCACAGGGTCAAACTACAATGAGCAGTTCTTC.